The 20 T cell receptor beta chains below come from one sample, sequenced in a study of identical twins. TCRdb re-derived calls from the 5' RACE reads in MiXCR, one entry per CDR3 protein. Counted here are 1.5 million to 2 million distinct CDR3 sequences, around a third occurring once; the ten biggest clones make up less than 0.35%. The specimen sequenced was cord blood. The source of these receptors is a newborn girl in good health.

This clonotype was seen a few times. The chain joins TRBV4-1 to TRBJ2-7, with no clear D. Trimming left V 0 bases short and J 2 bases short, with 11 bases between. CDR1 is MGHRA and CDR2 is YSYEKL in the germline V gene. The CDR3 is 15 amino acids. The CDR3 sequence: CASSQEPANPYEQYF. As DNA, the CDR3 is TGCGCCAGCAGCCAAGAGCCTGCTAATCCCTACGAGCAGTACTTC.

As regards this clonotype: A clone one base away is much larger, so this may be a read error. The chain uses TRBV5-1 and TRBJ2-7; possibly TRBD1 or TRBD2 for D (5 bases each). The J call may not be correct, given that the DNA end is closer to TRBJ2-4. This CDR3 region has 15 residues. Per the germline V gene, CDR1 is SGHRS and CDR2 is YFSETQ. The CDR3, as DNA: TGCGCCAGCAGCTTTTACGACGGGGACCGAAACATTCAGTACTTC. Amino acids: CASSFYDGDRNIQYF.

The chain has TRBV2 and TRBJ2-6; D is ambiguous. The germline V and J ends were trimmed by 7 bases and 3 bases, with 7 bases remaining between them. The CDR3 sequence is 13 residues long. Germline V CDR1 and CDR2: SNHLY, FYNNEI. DNA of the CDR3: TGTGCCAGCAAGGGTTATGGGGCCAACGTCCTGACTTTC. The encoded protein is CASKGYGANVLTF.

V and J are TRBV4-1 and TRBJ2-3; the D gene is possibly TRBD1 (6 bases). The CDR3 has 14 residues. V was trimmed by 10 bases and J by 4 bases, leaving 18 bases between them. Germline CDR1 reads MGHRA; CDR2 reads YSYEKL. This chain's CDR3 is CATQRDTFSDTQYF. The DNA of the CDR3 is TGCGCCACCCAAAGGGACACATTTTCAGATACGCAGTATTTT.

This clonotype was recorded at least ten times. The chain combines TRBV12-5 with TRBJ2-5; no clear D. The DNA matches TRBJ2-7 better at its end, which makes the J call doubtful. The CDR3 spans 11 residues. CDR1 is LGHNT, CDR2 FRNRAP, per germline. CDR3 sequence: CASGLPDEQYF. CDR3 DNA: TGTGCTAGTGGTTTGCCCGACGAGCAGTACTTC.

Only a few counts were recorded for this clonotype. The V call is TRBV12-3 or TRBV12-4, the J call TRBJ2-5; 7 bases fit TRBD2. Unmatched junction bases numbered 6, after V lost 4 bases and J lost 1 base. The CDR3 is 15 residues long. The CDR3 is CASSSGSGTQETQYF. The CDR3 DNA follows: TGTGCCAGCAGTTCCGGGAGCGGGACCCAAGAGACCCAGTACTTC.

This clonotype was recorded a few times. The V and J genes are TRBV4-1 and TRBJ2-5, with 7 bases fitting TRBD2. The J call could be wrong; TRBJ2-7 is a better fit for the DNA end. The CDR3 contains 18 residues. Germline V gene data show CDR1 as MGHRA and CDR2 as YSYEKL. The CDR3 sequence is CASSQDYSAGEKHYEQYF. Written as DNA, the CDR3 is TGCGCCAGCAGCCAAGATTACTCCGCGGGGGAGAAACACTACGAGCAGTACTTC.

The V gene is TRBV18, the J gene TRBJ2-7; D not certain. The CDR3 totals 15 residues. Between the trimmed V and J ends, which lost 0 bases and 5 bases, there was a span of 14 bases. The V gene's germline CDR1 is KGHSH and CDR2 LQKENI. The CDR3 DNA reads TGTGCCAGCTCACCACCGGCTGGTCTCTCGGACGAGCAGTACTTC. It specifies CASSPPAGLSDEQYF.

This clonotype was detected a few times. The V call is TRBV2, the J call TRBJ1-5, with a weak D call TRBD1 (6 bases). Trimming took 6 bases from V and 7 from J, leaving 10 bases between them. Germline loops: CDR1 SNHLY, CDR2 FYNNEI. The CDR3 extends over 12 amino acids. The CDR3 region is CASRLGGQPQHF. CDR3 sequence (DNA): TGTGCCAGCAGGTTAGGGGGGCAGCCCCAGCATTTT.

This clonotype was seen more than once but under ten times. The chain uses TRBV28 and TRBJ2-7, with TRBD2 matching over 7 bases. CDR3 size: 15 residues. The germline CDR1 and CDR2 sequences are MDHEN and SYDVKM. Losses at the gene ends were 3 bases for V and 0 bases for J; bases not matched to a gene: 5. The CDR3 loop is CASSLWRERSYEQYF. The CDR3 bases are TGTGCCAGCAGTTTGTGGCGGGAGCGCTCCTACGAGCAGTACTTC.

The CDR3 sequence is CASSLSYRADEKLFF. Here the CDR3 DNA reads TGTGCCAGCAGCTTAAGTTACAGGGCGGATGAAAAACTGTTTTTT. V usage is TRBV7-9 and J usage is TRBJ1-4, with a weak D call TRBD1 (6 bases). The CDR3 has 15 residues. Germline assignment: CDR1 SEHNR and CDR2 FQNEAQ (reference sequence). V lost 2 bases and J lost 6, with 13 bases in between. The variable domain in full, completed from reference TRBV7-9 and TRBJ1-4, reads DTGVSQNPRHKITKRGQNVTFRCDPISEHNRLYWYRQTLGQGPEFLTYFQNEAQLEKSRLLSDRFSAERPKGSFSTLEIQRTEQGDSAMYLCASSLSYRADEKLFFGSGTQLSVL.

This clonotype was recorded a few times. V is TRBV3-1 and J is TRBJ2-3, with 7 nucleotides matching TRBD2. The CDR3 is made up of 15 amino acids. Germline CDR1 and CDR2: LGHDT and YNNKEL (reference sequence). The V and J ends lost 2 bases and 1 base, in that order; junction bases with no gene match: 3. CDR3 nucleotide sequence: TGTGCCAGCAGCCAAAACGCGGGGGGCACAGATACGCAGTATTTT. Its translation: CASSQNAGGTDTQYF.

This clonotype was seen only a few times. This sequence joins TRBV13 and TRBJ1-1; D may be TRBD1 (5 bases). Deletions cut 5 bases from V and 7 bases from J, with 17 bases between. The CDR3 spans 14 residues. Germline CDR1 PRHDT, CDR2 FYEKMQ (reference sequence). The CDR3 region has the DNA TGTGCCAGCAGCCCTGGAGACAGAGGCTTTGAAGCTTTCTTT. Translated: CASSPGDRGFEAFF.

The chain couples TRBV30 to TRBJ1-2; D not resolved. The CDR3 contains 15 residues. Germline CDR1 and CDR2: GTSNPN and SVGIG (reference sequence). V was trimmed by 5 bases and J by 4 bases, leaving 20 bases between them. The DNA for the CDR3 is TGTGCCTGGGGGAGGCCCGGTCGAGGGTTCTATGGCTACACCTTC. Translated, it gives CAWGRPGRGFYGYTF.

In the case of this clonotype: Because the CDR3's place on the DNA is in doubt, the DNA is left out and the CDR3 is given as listed by TCRdb. The chain combines TRBV6-1 with TRBJ2-2. CDR1 and CDR2 from the germline V gene are MNHNS and SASEGT. The CDR3 spans 16 residues, counting both ends. CDR3 amino acids: CASSDPYEQYFGELFF.

V is TRBV7-2 and J is TRBJ1-1; perhaps TRBD1 as D (6 bases). The germline V gene encodes CDR1 SGHTA and CDR2 FQGNSA. V lost 1 base, J lost 5 bases, and 14 bases lay in between. The CDR3 has 15 amino acids. In nucleotides, the CDR3 is TGTGCCAGCAGCTTAGTTGCAGGGGCGTATACTGAAGCTTTCTTT. Translation: CASSLVAGAYTEAFF.

The chain couples TRBV14 to TRBJ2-1; TRBD2 aligns across 12 bases. CDR1 SGHDN and CDR2 FVKESK come from the germline V gene. Trimming at V came to 7 bases and at J to 14 bases, leaving 12 bases not matched to a gene. The CDR3 sequence is 14 residues long. Here the CDR3 reads CASKGLAGHDVEFF. The CDR3 DNA sequence: TGTGCCAGCAAGGGACTAGCGGGCCATGATGTGGAGTTCTTC.

The table lists this clonotype with many counts. This rearrangement joins TRBV14 to TRBJ2-7; no definite D call. Trimming shortened V by 0 bases and J by 0 bases, and 6 bases separated the two germline ends. The germline CDR1 and CDR2 sequences are SGHDN and FVKESK. The CDR3 is made up of 14 amino acids. In nucleotides, the CDR3 is TGTGCCAGCAGCCAAGACGTTAGCTCCTACGAGCAGTACTTC. Translating it yields CASSQDVSSYEQYF.

V usage is TRBV11-2 and J usage is TRBJ1-6; tentatively, D is TRBD1 (5 bases). Per the germline V gene, CDR1 is SGHAT and CDR2 is FQNNGV. V was shortened by 0 bases and J by 9 bases, with 9 bases between the two germline ends. The length of the CDR3 is 14 residues. This CDR3 is CASSLEGLGSPLHF. The CDR3 DNA reads as TGTGCCAGCAGCTTAGAGGGACTCGGTTCACCCCTCCACTTT. The variable domain in full, with the rest retrieved from reference TRBV11-2 and TRBJ1-6, is EAGVAQSPRYKIIEKRQSVAFWCNPISGHATLYWYQQILGQGPKLLIQFQNNGVVDDSQLPKDRFSAERLKGVDSTLKIQPAKLEDSAVYLCASSLEGLGSPLHFGNGTRLTVT.

This clonotype was recorded many times. The chain combines TRBV2 with TRBJ2-5, with D perhaps TRBD2 (6 bases). This CDR3 is 16 amino acids long. The germline V gene has CDR1 SNHLY and CDR2 FYNNEI. The V end was cut by 6 bases, the J end by 1 base, with 18 bases between. The CDR3, as DNA: TGTGCCAGCAGGCGACTAGTTATGGGGGGCCAAGAGACCCAGTACTTC. It yields the protein CASRRLVMGGQETQYF.